This T cell receptor beta chain was obtained from a study of T cells after posttransplantation cyclophosphamide (dated by TCRdb to about 2016). For the study in its entirety: Using TRB sequencing, the study followed how the T cell repertoire rebuilt after myeloablative bone marrow transplantation with posttransplantation cyclophosphamide given as GVHD prophylaxis. TRA and TRB clonality were tightly correlated in ten or so samples, so subsequent TCR analyses focused on TRB only. TRB sequencing was also done on up to about 3 additional blood samples from 2 to 5.2 years after transplant in 3 patients, and on pretransplant blood from 4 patients. Public TRB sequences were compared against a database of over 3,000 sequences linked to responses to pathogens, tumor antigens, self-antigens and alloantigens. Antigen receptor sequencing covered samples from some 35 PTCy-treated patients and fewer than 20 of their related bone marrow donors. Blood from all 35 or so PTCy patients who had 1-year posttransplant specimens underwent TRB sequencing.

On the day of marrow donation, related bone marrow donors gave peripheral blood samples. Mononuclear cells from peripheral blood and bone marrow were separated by Ficoll-Hypaque density centrifugation and then cryopreserved. Study-wide conclusions, independent of this receptor: Across about 40 patients, TRB clonality was highly associated with recipient CMV seropositivity and CMV reactivation, and diversity in PTCy patients was similar to diversity in CNI/methotrexate controls. The TRB repertoires of T cells infiltrating skin or GI tract showed only limited overlap with the TRB repertoires of T cells in blood. Donor-recipient similarity was low at 1-2 months but rose over the first year, and later blood repertoires were often dominated by donor CD8+ memory clones.

Genomic DNA was used for TRB sequencing, which was performed with the immunoSEQ assay at survey resolution or with the hsTCRB kit. As for how the authors treated the data: The immunoSEQ software handled the initial read processing, while the LymphoSeq R package was used for the repertoire analyses. For each TRB dataset, clonality was calculated as 1 minus normalized Shannon entropy, and the Gini coefficient was computed as well. Phenotypes of unsorted samples were inferred by mapping TRB sequences from sorted subsets of the recipient or donor onto unsorted samples of the same recipient. This is the immuneACCESS table as TCRdb keeps it, with only in-frame sequences that have V and J called. A part of the clones is gone; compared with another copy, unresolved V genes explain less than half, and the rest is unexplained. From that table come the V and J calls and clone size; the DNA was used to work out D and trimming. The table puts about 44,000 clones in this sample, none counted just once. The top ten clones comprise less than 2.5% of the sample.

Ten or more counts support this clone. No cognate antigen has been identified for it. Base qualities are not at hand, and no much larger clone is one base apart. The source material was PBMCs. This TCR came from a man in his forties or fifties in good health, CMV-negative, and a related stem cell transplant donor.

The nucleotide sequence reads TGTGCCAGCAGCCAAGCCCCGGGCTCTGGGGCCAACGTCCTGACTTTC. This codes for CASSQAPGSGANVLTF. The chain employs TRBV4-2 and TRBJ2-6; the D gene remains uncertain. Reading the germline V gene gives CDR1 LGHNA and CDR2 YNFKEQ. V sheds 1 base and J sheds 0 bases, leaving 7 bases between their ends. The CDR3 contains 16 residues, cysteine and phenylalanine counted. Only CDR3 DNA remains: 48 bases, in frame from the first base.